Listed below are T cell receptor beta chains from one sample, sequenced in a study of cytomegalovirus exposure and HLA in healthy donors. Method: immunoSEQ multiplex PCR; TCRdb's copy keeps in-frame clones and lacks some. In the table there are approximately 170,000 clones, roughly 70% of which are singletons. The sequenced material came from PBMCs. Every receptor here comes from a girl aged 5 to 17 in good health and CMV-seronegative. CDR3s include the opening cysteine and the closing phenylalanine or tryptophan. The D gene is left open where the match is weak. Clone size is given for some rows only: seen once, a few or many times, or a class if the clone is expanded.

v_call	clone_size	d_call	j_call	cdr3_aa	cdr3_nt
TRBV6-1	NA	NA	TRBJ1-5	CASSSDSVQPQHF	TGTGCCAGCAGCTCGGACAGCGTCCAGCCCCAGCATTTT
TRBV5-1	NA	TRBD2	TRBJ2-1	CASSPGLAGMESYNEQFF	TGCGCCAGCAGCCCGGGACTAGCGGGGATGGAGTCCTACAATGAGCAGTTCTTC
TRBV27	NA	TRBD1	TRBJ2-7	CASEGAGAGGYYEQYF	TGTGCCAGCGAAGGGGCAGGGGCAGGGGGTTATTACGAGCAGTACTTC
TRBV19	once	TRBD1	TRBJ1-4	CASSRWTGEEKLFF	TGTGCCAGTAGTAGGTGGACAGGGGAGGAAAAACTGTTTTTT
TRBV5-1	NA	TRBD2	TRBJ2-3	CASSFGTSGRTDTQYF	TGCGCCAGCAGCTTTGGGACTAGCGGCCGGACAGATACGCAGTATTTT
TRBV6-1	NA	NA	TRBJ1-6	CASSDPGNSPLHF	TGTGCCAGCAGTGATCCGGGAAATTCACCCCTCCACTTT
TRBV7-3	NA	NA	TRBJ2-5	CASSLSAQETQYF	TGTGCCAGCAGCTTAAGCGCCCAAGAGACCCAGTACTTC
TRBV6-5	NA	TRBD1	TRBJ2-1	CASSYDRGSYNEQFF	TGTGCCAGCAGTTATGACAGGGGTTCCTACAATGAGCAGTTCTTC
TRBV6-5	NA	NA	TRBJ1-1	CASSGAGSAQAFF	TGTGCCAGCAGTGGAGCAGGGTCGGCTCAAGCTTTCTTT
TRBV5-6	NA	NA	TRBJ1-5	CASSPWRGLQPQHF	TGTGCCAGCAGCCCCTGGCGGGGCTTGCAGCCCCAGCATTTT
TRBV11-2	NA	TRBD1	TRBJ2-1	CASSLEGQDYNEQFF	TGTGCCAGCAGCTTAGAGGGACAGGACTACAATGAGCAGTTCTTC
TRBV29-1	few	NA	TRBJ1-1	CSVGRGRNTEAFF	TGCAGCGTCGGGCGGGGGCGGAACACTGAAGCTTTCTTT
TRBV19	NA	TRBD1	TRBJ2-5	CASSKGTGGIQETQYF	TGTGCCAGTAGTAAGGGGACAGGGGGGATCCAAGAGACCCAGTACTTC
TRBV7-8	once	TRBD2	TRBJ2-1	CASSRGLAKINEQFF	TGTGCCAGCAGCCGGGGACTAGCTAAGATCAATGAGCAGTTCTTC
TRBV7-8	NA	NA	TRBJ1-5	CASSLQGREGPQHF	TGTGCCAGCAGCTTACAGGGGAGGGAGGGACCCCAGCATTTT
TRBV7-9	few	TRBD1	TRBJ1-3	CASSPHRRDRSGNTIYF	TGTGCCAGCAGCCCCCACCGTAGGGACAGATCTGGAAACACCATATATTTT
TRBV5-1	NA	NA	TRBJ2-2	CASSLILRHQTGELFF	TGCGCCAGCAGCTTGATCCTGCGACACCAAACCGGGGAGCTGTTTTTT
TRBV6-1	NA	TRBD1	TRBJ2-3	CALGQGADTQYF	TGTGCCCTGGGACAGGGGGCTGATACGCAGTATTTT
TRBV7-6	NA	NA	TRBJ2-3	CASSLRLTDTQYF	TGTGCCAGCAGCTTAAGACTCACAGATACGCAGTATTTT
TRBV14	NA	TRBD2	TRBJ2-1	CASSQGTSPVNEQFF	TGTGCCAGCAGCCAAGGGACTAGTCCGGTCAATGAGCAGTTCTTC
TRBV6-1	NA	TRBD2	TRBJ2-3	CASTRLAGSTDTQYF	TGTGCCAGCACCAGACTAGCGGGGTCCACAGATACGCAGTATTTT
TRBV9	NA	TRBD2	TRBJ2-3	CASTLGSGGPDFTDTQYF	TGTGCCAGCACCCTGGGAAGCGGGGGGCCAGATTTCACAGATACGCAGTATTTT
TRBV11-2	NA	NA	TRBJ2-1	CASSPGSGSYNEQFF	TGTGCCAGCAGCCCCGGTTCAGGCTCCTACAATGAGCAGTTCTTC
TRBV5-1	NA	NA	TRBJ2-3	CASSLVRGFSTDTQYF	TGCGCCAGCAGCTTGGTAAGGGGGTTTAGCACAGATACGCAGTATTTT
TRBV5-8	NA	NA	TRBJ2-7	CASSLGGFLEYEQYF	TGTGCCAGCAGCTTGGGAGGTTTTTTGGAATACGAGCAGTACTTC
TRBV5-4	NA	TRBD1	TRBJ2-3	CASSLGPGTGLTDTQYF	TGTGCCAGCAGCTTGGGACCCGGGACAGGGCTCACAGATACGCAGTATTTT
TRBV9	NA	TRBD1	TRBJ1-1	CASSPRTGGNTEAFF	TGTGCCAGCAGCCCTCGGACAGGGGGCAACACTGAAGCTTTCTTT
TRBV9	NA	TRBD1	TRBJ2-1	CASSPADRVNEQFF	TGTGCCAGCAGCCCGGCCGACAGGGTCAATGAGCAGTTCTTC
TRBV5-1	once	NA	TRBJ1-6	CASSTQDSHSPLHF	TGCGCCAGCAGTACACAGGACAGCCATTCACCCCTCCACTTT
TRBV2	NA	NA	TRBJ1-2	CASSDGQFYNYGYTF	TGTGCCAGCTCGGACGGACAATTTTATAACTATGGCTACACCTTC
TRBV29-1	NA	NA	TRBJ1-4	CSARPTRVEKLFF	TGCAGCGCGAGACCAACCAGGGTCGAAAAACTGTTTTTT
TRBV9	once	NA	TRBJ2-7	CASSPLLSSYEQYF	TGTGCCAGCAGCCCCCTTCTAAGCTCCTACGAGCAGTACTTC
TRBV29-1	NA	TRBD1	TRBJ1-2	CSVVVSGQGGGYTF	TGCAGCGTAGTTGTTTCGGGACAGGGGGGTGGCTACACCTTC
TRBV10-3	NA	NA	TRBJ1-2	CAISDGNRYYGYTF	TGTGCCATCAGTGATGGAAACAGATACTATGGCTACACCTTC
TRBV12-5	once	NA	TRBJ1-1	CASVTDHEQAFF	TGTGCTAGTGTTACAGACCATGAACAAGCTTTCTTT
TRBV2	NA	NA	TRBJ1-6	CASSEQLPLHF	TGTGCCAGCAGTGAACAACTCCCCCTCCACTTT
TRBV7-8	NA	NA	TRBJ2-4	CASSLGGLFAKNIQYF	TGTGCCAGCAGCTTAGGCGGACTCTTCGCCAAAAACATTCAGTACTTC
TRBV11-3	few	NA	TRBJ2-7	CASSPRQGSGVREQYF	TGTGCCAGCAGCCCCCGGCAGGGGAGTGGTGTGCGGGAGCAGTACTTC
TRBV6-5	NA	NA	TRBJ1-2	CASIAERRSNYGYTF	TGTGCCAGCATTGCGGAACGGAGGTCTAACTATGGCTACACCTTC
TRBV7-9	NA	NA	TRBJ1-1	CASSLAPPGDSTEAFF	TGTGCCAGCAGCTTAGCCCCCCCAGGCGATTCGACTGAAGCTTTCTTT
TRBV19	NA	TRBD1	TRBJ1-2	CASSLQGNYGYTF	TGTGCCAGTAGCCTACAGGGGAACTATGGCTACACCTTC
TRBV9	NA	NA	TRBJ2-2	CASSVVLGPGELFF	TGTGCCAGCAGCGTAGTCCTTGGGCCCGGGGAGCTGTTTTTT
TRBV5-4	NA	NA	TRBJ2-3	CASSSGGLSTDTQYF	TGTGCCAGCAGTTCCGGGGGGCTCAGCACAGATACGCAGTATTTT
TRBV5-1	NA	TRBD2	TRBJ2-1	CASSLLVAGGRSNEQFF	TGCGCCAGCAGCTTGTTAGTAGCGGGGGGGCGATCCAATGAGCAGTTCTTC
TRBV4-1	NA	NA	TRBJ2-7	CASSQDRMTASYEQYF	TGCGCCAGCAGCCAAGATCGGATGACAGCCTCCTACGAGCAGTACTTC
TRBV7-9	few	NA	TRBJ1-1	CASTFPGAPETEAFF	TGTGCCAGCACCTTCCCTGGCGCCCCGGAGACTGAAGCTTTCTTT
TRBV9	NA	TRBD1	TRBJ2-2	CASSVGPGGGTGELFF	TGTGCCAGCAGCGTAGGTCCAGGGGGCGGGACCGGGGAGCTGTTTTTT
TRBV5-1	NA	NA	TRBJ2-7	CASSWTELEQYF	TGCGCCAGCAGCTGGACAGAGCTCGAGCAGTACTTC
TRBV15	NA	NA	TRBJ2-7	CATSREASRYEQYF	TGTGCCACCAGCAGAGAAGCTTCGCGCTACGAGCAGTACTTC
TRBV29-1	once	TRBD1	TRBJ1-2	CSVYTDRSYGYTF	TGCAGCGTTTACACGGACAGGTCTTATGGCTACACCTTC
TRBV15	NA	NA	TRBJ2-3	CATSRDPADTQYF	TGTGCCACCAGCAGAGATCCCGCAGATACGCAGTATTTT